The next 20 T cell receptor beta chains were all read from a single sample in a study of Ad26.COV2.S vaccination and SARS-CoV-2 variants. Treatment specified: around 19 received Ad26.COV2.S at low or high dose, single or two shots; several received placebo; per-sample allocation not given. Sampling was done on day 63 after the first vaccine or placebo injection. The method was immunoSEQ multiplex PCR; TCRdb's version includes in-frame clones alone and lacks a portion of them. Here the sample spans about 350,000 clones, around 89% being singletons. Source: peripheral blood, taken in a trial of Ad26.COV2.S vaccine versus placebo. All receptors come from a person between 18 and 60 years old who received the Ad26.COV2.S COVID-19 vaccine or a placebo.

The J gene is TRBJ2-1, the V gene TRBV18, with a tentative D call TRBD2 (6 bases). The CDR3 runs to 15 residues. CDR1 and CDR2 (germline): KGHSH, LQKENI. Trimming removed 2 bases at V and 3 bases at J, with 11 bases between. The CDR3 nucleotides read TGTGCCAGCTCACCAAGTGGCGGGATCTACAATGAGCAGTTCTTC. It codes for CASSPSGGIYNEQFF.

In nucleotides, the CDR3 is TGTGCCAGCAGCCAAGATCAGGGGTATGGCTACACCTTC. Amino acids: CASSQDQGYGYTF. The V call is TRBV3-1 (or the pseudogene TRBV3-2), the J call TRBJ1-2; D may be TRBD1 (6 bases). The V end lost 0 bases, the J end lost 5 bases, and 7 bases lay between the germline ends. Germline V lookup: CDR1 LGHDT, CDR2 YNNKEL (reference sequence). CDR3 length: 13 amino acids.

The CDR3 loop reads CASSRGTKGGQPQHF. CDR3 nucleotide sequence: TGTGCCAGCTCCCGAGGGACCAAGGGTGGACAGCCCCAGCATTTT. The chain couples TRBV2 to TRBJ1-5; the D gene is possibly TRBD1 (5 bases). V lost 8 bases and J lost 7, with 21 bases in between. CDR1 is SNHLY, CDR2 FYNNEI, per germline. There are 15 residues in the CDR3.

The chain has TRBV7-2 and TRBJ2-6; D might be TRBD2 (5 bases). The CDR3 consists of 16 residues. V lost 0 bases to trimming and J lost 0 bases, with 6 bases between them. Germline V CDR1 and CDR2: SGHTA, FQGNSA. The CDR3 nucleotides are TGTGCCAGCAGCTTAGCCGCGGGCTCTGGGGCCAACGTCCTGACTTTC. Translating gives CASSLAAGSGANVLTF.

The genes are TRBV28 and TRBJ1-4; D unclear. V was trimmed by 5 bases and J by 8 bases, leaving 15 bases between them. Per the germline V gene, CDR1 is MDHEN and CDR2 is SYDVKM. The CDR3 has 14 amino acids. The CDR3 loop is CASSPTAGREKLFF. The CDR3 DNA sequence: TGTGCCAGCAGTCCAACAGCGGGCCGGGAAAAACTGTTTTTT. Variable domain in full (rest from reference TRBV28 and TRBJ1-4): DVKVTQSSRYLVKRTGEKVFLECVQDMDHENMFWYRQDPGLGLRLIYFSYDVKMKEKGDIPEGYSVSREKKERFSLILESASTNQTSMYLCASSPTAGREKLFFGSGTQLSVL.

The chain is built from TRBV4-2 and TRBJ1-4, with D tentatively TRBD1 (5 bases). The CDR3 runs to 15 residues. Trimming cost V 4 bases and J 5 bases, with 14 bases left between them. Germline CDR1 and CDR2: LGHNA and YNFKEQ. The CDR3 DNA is TGTGCCAGCAGCCGGACCTCCAGGGAGAATGAAAAACTGTTTTTT. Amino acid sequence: CASSRTSRENEKLFF.

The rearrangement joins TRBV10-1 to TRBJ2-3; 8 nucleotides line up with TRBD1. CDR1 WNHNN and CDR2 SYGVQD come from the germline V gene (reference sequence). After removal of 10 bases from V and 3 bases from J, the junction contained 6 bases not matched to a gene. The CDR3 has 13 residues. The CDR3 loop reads CATQDRATDTQYF. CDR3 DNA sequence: TGCGCCACCCAGGACAGGGCAACAGATACGCAGTATTTT.

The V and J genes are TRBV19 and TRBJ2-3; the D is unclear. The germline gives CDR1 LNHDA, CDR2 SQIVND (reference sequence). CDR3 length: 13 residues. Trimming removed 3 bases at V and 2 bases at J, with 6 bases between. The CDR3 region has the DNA TGTGCCAGTAGTATGGGCCTCACAGATACGCAGTATTTT. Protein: CASSMGLTDTQYF.

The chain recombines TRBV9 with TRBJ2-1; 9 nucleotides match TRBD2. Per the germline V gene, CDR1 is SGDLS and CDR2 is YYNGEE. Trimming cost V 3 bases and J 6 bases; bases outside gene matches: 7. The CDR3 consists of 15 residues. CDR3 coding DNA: TGTGCCAGCAGCGACACCGGGACTAGCTCCAATGAGCAGTTCTTC. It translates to CASSDTGTSSNEQFF.

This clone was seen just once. CDR3 sequence: CASSFGPGGTYEQYF. The CDR3 DNA follows: TGTGCCAGCAGCTTCGGCCCGGGGGGAACCTACGAGCAGTACTTC. The chain uses TRBV5-6 and TRBJ2-7; 7 bases map to TRBD2. The length of the CDR3 is 15 residues. The junction had 7 bases not matched to a gene; V was cut back by 2 bases and J by 2 bases. CDR1 SGHDT and CDR2 YYEEEE come from the germline V gene.

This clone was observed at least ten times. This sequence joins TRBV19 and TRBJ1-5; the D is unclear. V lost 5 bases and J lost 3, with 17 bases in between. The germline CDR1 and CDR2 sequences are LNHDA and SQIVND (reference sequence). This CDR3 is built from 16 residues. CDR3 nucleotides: TGTGCCAGTAGTTCAGGACGTCTAGGCCCCAATCAGCCCCAGCATTTT. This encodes CASSSGRLGPNQPQHF.

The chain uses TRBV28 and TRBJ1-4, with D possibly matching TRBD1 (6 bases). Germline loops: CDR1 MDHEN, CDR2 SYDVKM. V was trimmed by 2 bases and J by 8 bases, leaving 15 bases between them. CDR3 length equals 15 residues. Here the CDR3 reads CASSLPTGSREKLFF. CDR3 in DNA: TGTGCCAGCAGTTTACCTACAGGGAGTAGGGAAAAACTGTTTTTT.

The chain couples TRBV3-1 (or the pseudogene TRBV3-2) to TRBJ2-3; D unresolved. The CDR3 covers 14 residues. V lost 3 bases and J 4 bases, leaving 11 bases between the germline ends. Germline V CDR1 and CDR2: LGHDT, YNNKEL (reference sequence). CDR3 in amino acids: CASSHDASADTQYF. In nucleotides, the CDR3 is TGTGCCAGCAGCCACGACGCCAGTGCAGATACGCAGTATTTT.

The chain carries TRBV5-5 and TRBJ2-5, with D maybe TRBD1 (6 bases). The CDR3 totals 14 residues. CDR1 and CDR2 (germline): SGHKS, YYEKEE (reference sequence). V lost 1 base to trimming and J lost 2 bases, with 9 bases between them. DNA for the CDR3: TGTGCCAGCAGCTTGAGACAGGATCAAGAGACCCAGTACTTC. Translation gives CASSLRQDQETQYF.

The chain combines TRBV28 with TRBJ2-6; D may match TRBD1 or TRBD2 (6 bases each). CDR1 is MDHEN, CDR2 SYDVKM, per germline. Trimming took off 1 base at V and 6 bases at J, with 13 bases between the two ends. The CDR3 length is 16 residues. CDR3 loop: CASSLSPGEVANVLTF. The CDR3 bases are TGTGCCAGCAGTTTATCTCCAGGGGAGGTGGCCAACGTCCTGACTTTC.

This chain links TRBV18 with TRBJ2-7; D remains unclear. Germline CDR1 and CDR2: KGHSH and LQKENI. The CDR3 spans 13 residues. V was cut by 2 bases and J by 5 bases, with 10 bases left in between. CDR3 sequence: CASSPGLRDEQYF. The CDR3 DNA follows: TGTGCCAGCTCACCAGGCCTTCGGGACGAGCAGTACTTC.

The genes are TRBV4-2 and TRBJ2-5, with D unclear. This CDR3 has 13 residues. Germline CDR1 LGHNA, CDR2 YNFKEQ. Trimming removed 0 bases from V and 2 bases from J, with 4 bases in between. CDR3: CASSQDRQETQYF. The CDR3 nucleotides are TGTGCCAGCAGCCAAGATCGTCAAGAGACCCAGTACTTC.

CDR3 in amino acids: CASSLTGTALYGYTF. The CDR3 DNA sequence: TGTGCCAGCAGCTTAACCGGGACAGCACTCTATGGCTACACCTTC. This sequence joins TRBV7-2 and TRBJ1-2; 7 bases map to TRBD1. V lost 2 bases and J lost 4; bases outside the gene matches: 7. This CDR3 region has 15 residues. Germline values: CDR1 SGHTA, CDR2 FQGNSA. The variable domain in full, with the rest retrieved from reference TRBV7-2 and TRBJ1-2, is GAGVSQSPSNKVTEKGKDVELRCDPISGHTALYWYRQSLGQGLEFLIYFQGNSAPDKSGLPSDRFSAERTGGSVSTLTIQRTQQEDSAVYLCASSLTGTALYGYTFGSGTRLTVV.

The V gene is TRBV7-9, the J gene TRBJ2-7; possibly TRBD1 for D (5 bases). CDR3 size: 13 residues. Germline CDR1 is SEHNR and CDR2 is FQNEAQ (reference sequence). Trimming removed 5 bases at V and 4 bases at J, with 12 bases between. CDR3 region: CASSRTTEYEQYF. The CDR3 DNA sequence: TGTGCCAGCAGCCGTACGACAGAGTACGAGCAGTACTTC.

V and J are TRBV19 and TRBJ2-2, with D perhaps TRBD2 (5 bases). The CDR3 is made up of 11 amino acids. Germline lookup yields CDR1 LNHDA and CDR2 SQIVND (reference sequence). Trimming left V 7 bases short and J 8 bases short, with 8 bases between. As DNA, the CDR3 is TGTGCCAGTACCTGGAGGGGGGAGCTGTTTTTT. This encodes CASTWRGELFF.